This T cell receptor beta chain was captured by sequencing in a study of the immune and genomic landscape of osteosarcoma. Background on the study: Pediatric and adult high-grade osteosarcoma patients, median diagnosis age approximately 26. General study results and limits: Immune-hot C3 tumors showed higher but still low clonality than cold C1. Five or six cases had a single hyperexpanded clone dominating the repertoire, all with fewer than 100 T-cell clonotypes. Productive clonality was low overall, averaging about 0.094, maximum approximately 0.28.

This table comes from immunoSEQ multiplex PCR, and its TCRdb copy is limited to in-frame clones, with some not included. The sample lists more than 8,000 clones, around two thirds seen once, with roughly 18% in the top ten. The sample holds one count of this clone. Its antigen is unknown. Germline V lookup: CDR1 MNHEY, CDR2 SVGAGI. V was clipped by 7 bases and J by 5 bases, with 14 bases between them. The CDR3 is 13 amino acids. The post-treatment osteosarcoma tumors were primary, local recurrence or metastasis specimens from poor-prognosis patients. The TCR originated in a human donor with osteosarcoma. Sample: osteosarcoma tumor tissue from the lung. The V call is TRBV6-5, the J call TRBJ1-2, with a tentative D call TRBD1 (6 bases). The CDR3 is CASKEQGGYGYTF. Here the CDR3 DNA reads TGTGCCAGCAAAGAACAGGGCGGTTATGGCTACACCTTC.